These 8 T cell receptor beta chains were sequenced from one sample in a study of T cells in Graves' hyperthyroidism and ophthalmopathy. Amplified TCR beta CDR3 regions derived from RNA transcripts. Initially, a first-round RT-PCR of the TCR CDR3 employed the HTBI primer set. TCRdb re-derived calls from the multiplex PCR reads in MiXCR, one entry per CDR3 protein. The sample holds about 410,000 distinct CDR3 sequences; 14% to 15% are singletons and the top ten take roughly 13%. Sequenced material: blood. The receptors were gathered from a man aged 18 to 29 with Graves' ophthalmopathy.

This clonotype was counted many times. This chain connects TRBV7-3 to TRBJ2-3; 8 bases line up with TRBD2. With V trimmed by 6 bases and J by 2 bases, 7 bases remained unmatched. The CDR3 length is 15 residues. The germline gives CDR1 SGHTA, CDR2 FQGTGA. CDR3 sequence (DNA): TGTGCCAGCAGTGCGGGGGGTGGGACCACAGATACGCAGTATTTT. Translation: CASSAGGGTTDTQYF.

V gene TRBV5-1 combines with J gene TRBJ2-5; 9 bases match TRBD1. Germline V CDR1 and CDR2: SGHRS, YFSETQ. Losses at the gene ends were 3 bases for V and 1 base for J; bases not matched to a gene: 1. The CDR3 totals 14 residues. CDR3 nucleotide sequence: TGCGCCAGCAGCTGGACAGGGGCCCAAGAGACCCAGTACTTC. This codes for CASSWTGAQETQYF.

This clonotype has ten or more counts. This sequence joins TRBV12-3 or TRBV12-4 and TRBJ2-1; 15 nucleotides match TRBD2. Trimming at V came to 6 bases and at J to 4 bases, leaving 10 bases not matched to a gene. This CDR3 is built from 18 residues. This CDR3 reads CASSSLGTSGGFYNEQFF. The CDR3 DNA follows: TGTGCCAGCAGCTCTCTCGGGACTAGCGGGGGGTTTTACAATGAGCAGTTCTTC.

This clonotype was recorded a few times. The chain couples TRBV6-2 or TRBV6-3 to TRBJ2-1; 10 nucleotides align to TRBD2. V gave up 6 bases and J gave up 2 bases; unmatched junction bases: 10. Germline V lookup: CDR1 MNHEY, CDR2 SVGEGT. This CDR3 is built from 17 residues. The CDR3 region is CASRSGLASSPYNEQFF. DNA for the CDR3: TGTGCCAGCAGGTCGGGACTAGCGTCGAGCCCCTACAATGAGCAGTTCTTC.

The gene calls are TRBV7-9 and TRBJ2-1, with TRBD1 identical over 7 bases. Unmatched junction bases numbered 3, after V lost 0 bases and J lost 1 base. The CDR3 loop spans 16 amino acids. CDR1 and CDR2 (germline): SEHNR, FQNEAQ (reference sequence). CDR3 nucleotide sequence: TGTGCCAGCAGCTTAGCTAGACAGGGTTCCTACAATGAGCAGTTCTTC. Amino acid sequence: CASSLARQGSYNEQFF.

This clonotype was seen more than once but under ten times. The rearrangement links TRBV7-9 to TRBJ1-6, with D unresolved. This CDR3 is 13 amino acids long. The germline V gene encodes CDR1 SEHNR and CDR2 FQNEAQ (reference sequence). With 1 base removed from V and 10 bases from J, the gap between germline ends came to 8 bases. This CDR3 is CASSLGLESPLHF. The CDR3 DNA sequence: TGTGCCAGCAGCTTAGGGCTGGAGTCACCCCTCCACTTT. Filled out from reference TRBV7-9 and TRBJ1-6, the complete variable domain reads DTGVSQNPRHKITKRGQNVTFRCDPISEHNRLYWYRQTLGQGPEFLTYFQNEAQLEKSRLLSDRFSAERPKGSFSTLEIQRTEQGDSAMYLCASSLGLESPLHFGNGTRLTVT.

Only a few counts were recorded for this clonotype. V is TRBV25-1 and J is TRBJ2-1; 7 bases fit TRBD1. From germline, CDR1 is MGHDK and CDR2 SYGVNS. V lost 3 bases to trimming and J lost 4 bases; unmatched junction nucleotides: 3. The CDR3 covers 14 residues. The CDR3 region is CASSDQGVYNEQFF. CDR3 sequence (DNA): TGTGCCAGCAGTGACCAGGGGGTATACAATGAGCAGTTCTTC.

This clonotype was detected many times. The chain combines TRBV6-2 or TRBV6-3 with TRBJ2-1; 7 positions agree with TRBD1. Germline CDR1 MNHEY, CDR2 SVGEGT. Losses at the gene ends were 4 bases for V and 7 bases for J; bases not matched to a gene: 10. This CDR3 is built from 15 residues. The CDR3 DNA is TGTGCCAGCAGTTCCATACAGGGGACGTTGAATGAGCAGTTCTTC. Translating gives CASSSIQGTLNEQFF.